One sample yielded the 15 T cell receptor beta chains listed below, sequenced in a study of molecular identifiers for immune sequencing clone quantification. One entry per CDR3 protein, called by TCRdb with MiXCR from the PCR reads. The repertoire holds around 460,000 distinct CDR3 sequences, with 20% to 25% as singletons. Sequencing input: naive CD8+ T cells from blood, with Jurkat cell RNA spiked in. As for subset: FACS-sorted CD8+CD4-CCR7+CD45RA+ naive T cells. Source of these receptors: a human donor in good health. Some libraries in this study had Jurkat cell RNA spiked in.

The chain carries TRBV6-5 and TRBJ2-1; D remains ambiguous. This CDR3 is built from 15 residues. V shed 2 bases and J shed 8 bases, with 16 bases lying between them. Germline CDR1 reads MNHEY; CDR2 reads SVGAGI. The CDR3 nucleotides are TGTGCCAGCAGTTACGGCTCCTCCCAAAGGGATGAGCAGTTCTTC. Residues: CASSYGSSQRDEQFF.

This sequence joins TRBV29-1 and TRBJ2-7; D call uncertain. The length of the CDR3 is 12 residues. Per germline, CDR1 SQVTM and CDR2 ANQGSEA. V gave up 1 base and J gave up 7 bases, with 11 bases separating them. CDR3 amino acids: CSVEGSSGEQYF. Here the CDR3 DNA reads TGCAGCGTTGAAGGGTCCTCCGGGGAGCAGTACTTC.

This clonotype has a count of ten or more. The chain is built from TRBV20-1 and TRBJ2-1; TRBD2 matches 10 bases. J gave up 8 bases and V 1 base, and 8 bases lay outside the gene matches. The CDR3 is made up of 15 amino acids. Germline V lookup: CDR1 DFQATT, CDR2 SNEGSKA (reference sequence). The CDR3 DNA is TGCAGTGCTAGAGGGAGGGCTAGCGGGAGATATGAGCAGTTCTTC. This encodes CSARGRASGRYEQFF.

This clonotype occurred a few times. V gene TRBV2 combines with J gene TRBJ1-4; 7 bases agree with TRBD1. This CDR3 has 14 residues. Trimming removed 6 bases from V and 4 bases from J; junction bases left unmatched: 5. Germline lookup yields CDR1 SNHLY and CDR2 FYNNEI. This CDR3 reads CASREGQINEKLFF. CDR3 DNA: TGTGCCAGCAGGGAGGGACAGATTAATGAAAAACTGTTTTTT.

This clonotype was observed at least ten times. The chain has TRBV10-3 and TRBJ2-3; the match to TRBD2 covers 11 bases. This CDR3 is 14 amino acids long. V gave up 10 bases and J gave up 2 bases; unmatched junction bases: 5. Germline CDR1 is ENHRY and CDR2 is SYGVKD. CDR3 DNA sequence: TGTGCCACAGTAGCGGGGGGGTACACAGATACGCAGTATTTT. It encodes CATVAGGYTDTQYF.

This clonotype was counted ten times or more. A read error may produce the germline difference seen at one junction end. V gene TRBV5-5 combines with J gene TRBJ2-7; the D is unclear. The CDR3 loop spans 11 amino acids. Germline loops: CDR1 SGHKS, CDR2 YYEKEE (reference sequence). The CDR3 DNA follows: TGTGCCAGCAGCTTCTCCGACGAGCAGTACTTC. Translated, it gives CASSFSDEQYF.

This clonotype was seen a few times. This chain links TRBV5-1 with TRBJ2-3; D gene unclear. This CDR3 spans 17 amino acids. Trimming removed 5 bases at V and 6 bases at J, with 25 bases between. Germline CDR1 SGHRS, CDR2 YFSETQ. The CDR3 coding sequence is TGCGCCAGCAGAGGAACCCCTTTCGGTGGATACGGCGATACGCAGTATTTT. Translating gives CASRGTPFGGYGDTQYF.

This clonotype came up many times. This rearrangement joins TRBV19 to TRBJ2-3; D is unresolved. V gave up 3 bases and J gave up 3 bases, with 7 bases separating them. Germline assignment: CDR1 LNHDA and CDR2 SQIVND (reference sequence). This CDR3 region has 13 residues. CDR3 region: CASSIKLTDTQYF. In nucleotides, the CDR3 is TGTGCCAGTAGTATCAAGCTAACAGATACGCAGTATTTT.

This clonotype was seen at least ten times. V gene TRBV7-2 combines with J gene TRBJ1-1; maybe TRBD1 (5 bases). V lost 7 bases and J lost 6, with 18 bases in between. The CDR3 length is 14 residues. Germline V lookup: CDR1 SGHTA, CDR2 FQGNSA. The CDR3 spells CASNPQGLRAEAFF. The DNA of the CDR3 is TGTGCCAGCAACCCCCAGGGTTTAAGGGCTGAAGCTTTCTTT.

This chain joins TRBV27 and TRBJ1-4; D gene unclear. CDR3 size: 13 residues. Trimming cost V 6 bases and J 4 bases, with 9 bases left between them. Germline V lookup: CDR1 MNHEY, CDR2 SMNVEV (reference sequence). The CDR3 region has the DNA TGTGCCAGCAGGAAAAGACTTAATGAAAAACTGTTTTTT. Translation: CASRKRLNEKLFF.

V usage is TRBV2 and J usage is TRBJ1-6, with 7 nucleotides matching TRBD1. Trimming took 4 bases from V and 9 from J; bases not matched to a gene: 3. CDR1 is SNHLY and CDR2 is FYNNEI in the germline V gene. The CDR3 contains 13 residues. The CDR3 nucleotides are TGTGCCAGCAGTGTCGACAGGGCTTCACCCCTCCACTTT. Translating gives CASSVDRASPLHF. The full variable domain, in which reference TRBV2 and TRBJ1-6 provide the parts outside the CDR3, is EPEVTQTPSHQVTQMGQEVILRCVPISNHLYFYWYRQILGQKVEFLVSFYNNEISEKSEIFDDQFSVERPDGSNFTLKIRSTKLEDSAMYFCASSVDRASPLHFGNGTRLTVT.

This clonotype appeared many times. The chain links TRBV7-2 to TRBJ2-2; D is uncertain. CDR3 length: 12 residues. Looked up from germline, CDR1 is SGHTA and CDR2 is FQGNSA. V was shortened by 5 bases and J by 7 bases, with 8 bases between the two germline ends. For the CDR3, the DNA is TGTGCCAGCAGCCCGAGCGTCGGGGAGCTGTTTTTT. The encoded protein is CASSPSVGELFF.

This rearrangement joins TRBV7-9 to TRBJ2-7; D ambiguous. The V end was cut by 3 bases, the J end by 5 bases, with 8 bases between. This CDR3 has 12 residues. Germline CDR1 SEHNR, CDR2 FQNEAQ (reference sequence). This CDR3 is CASSFRWDEQYF. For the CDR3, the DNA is TGTGCCAGCAGCTTCCGTTGGGACGAGCAGTACTTC.

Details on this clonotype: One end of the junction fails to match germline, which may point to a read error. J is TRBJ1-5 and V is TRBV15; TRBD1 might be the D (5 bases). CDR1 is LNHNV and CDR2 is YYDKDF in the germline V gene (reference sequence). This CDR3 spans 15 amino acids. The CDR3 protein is CATSGDGGSNQPQHF. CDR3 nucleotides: TGTGCCACCAGCGGAGATGGGGGAAGCAATCAGCCCCAGCATTTT.

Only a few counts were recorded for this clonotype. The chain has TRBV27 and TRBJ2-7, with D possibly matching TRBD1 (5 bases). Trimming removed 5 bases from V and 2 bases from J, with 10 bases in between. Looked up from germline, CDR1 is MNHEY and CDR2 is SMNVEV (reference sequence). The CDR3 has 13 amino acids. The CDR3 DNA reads TGTGCCAGCAGTGTAGGGGCAGCCTACGAGCAGTACTTC. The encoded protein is CASSVGAAYEQYF.